The clone carrying this TCR beta chain was detected only a few times. Its antigen is undetermined. The data are from a study of T cell responses to AZD1222 COVID-19 vaccine. Study details: Combined were second doses at about 4 or about 12 weeks. Study-wide results and caveats: The study sampled repertoires only after the peak T cell response. Regions 160-218 and 743-854 dominated among vaccine-associated CD4 TCRs spanning spike. Clonal diversity may have been underestimated in mostly white British donors.

The repertoire was sequenced with immunoSEQ multiplex PCR; TCRdb's copy has only in-frame clones and lacks some. Here the sample spans tens of thousands of clones, approximately 85% being singletons. Germline CDR1 is LGHDT and CDR2 is YNNKEL (reference sequence). The CDR3 runs to 15 residues. Trimming left V 4 bases short and J 5 bases short, with 14 bases between. The clonotype comes from an adult in good health. Sequenced here: peripheral blood, sampled on day 0 of AZD1222 vaccination. This chain uses TRBV3-1 (or the pseudogene TRBV3-2) with TRBJ2-2; D not certain. Written as DNA, the CDR3 is TGTGCCAGCAGCCGGAACGGGCTGGGGACCGGGGAGCTGTTTTTT. It is translated as CASSRNGLGTGELFF.